The rows below give T cell receptor beta chains drawn from one sample of a study of metastatic and nonmetastatic thyroid tumors. With MiXCR, TCRdb reprocessed the PCR reads. Among around 15,000 clones listed, 20% to 30% were seen once. Sequencing was performed on tumor tissue. All receptors derive from a female donor with papillary thyroid cancer or a benign thyroid nodule (not recorded which). Some clones in this sample may be carry-over from other donors' samples. CDR3s include the opening cysteine and the closing phenylalanine or tryptophan.

>TRBJ2-2|14|TRBV19
CASMGTANTGELFF
>TRBJ2-1|15|TRBV20-1
CSASDSGALYNEQFF
>TRBJ2-3|16|TRBV24-1
CATSDSRGPDSDTQYF
>TRBJ1-3|15|TRBV5-1
CASSIPRGDGNTIYF
>TRBJ2-2|13|TRBV9
CASSVSENGELFF
>TRBJ1-5|13|TRBV7-9
CASSRDRDQPQHF
>TRBJ2-2|12|TRBV28
CASSLVWGELFF
>TRBJ1-1|14|TRBV20-1
CSAPEGGRGTEAFF
>TRBJ2-7|12|TRBV28
CASSSRVYEQYF
>TRBJ2-1|14|TRBV20-1
CSARMAGGPREQFF
>TRBJ1-2|15|TRBV30
CAWSDPDRAYYGYTF
>TRBJ2-7|14|TRBV6-1
CASSPRQVLDEQYF
>TRBJ1-1|15|TRBV20-1
CSAGRQGAADTEAFF
>TRBJ2-6|19|TRBV20-1
CSARTRTVSPNSVANVLTF
>TRBJ2-7|15|TRBV6-1
CASSYRSGSPYEQYF
>TRBJ1-2|12|TRBV20-1
CSASDRSYGYTF
>TRBJ2-7|13|TRBV27
CASSARTRGVQYF
>TRBJ1-2|13|TRBV19
CAAKPGTADGYTF
>TRBJ2-1|18|TRBV6-1
CASSDVRLGLADYNEQFF
>TRBJ2-1|12|TRBV19
CASSPGTTFRFF
>TRBJ1-2|13|TRBV6-1
CASSEGILYGYTF
>TRBJ2-3|17|TRBV7-3
CASSPVAGGNGADTQYF
>TRBJ1-2|15|TRBV13
CASSRRETGNYGYTF
>TRBJ2-1|15|TRBV18
CASSPPDRGRYEQFF
>TRBJ2-7|14|TRBV20-1
CGAQYRTSHYEQYF
>TRBJ2-7|20|TRBV4-1
CASSQRQVSPTSGVGYEQYF
>TRBJ2-4|11|TRBV20-1
CSGAAKNIQYF
>TRBJ2-1|14|TRBV12-3/TRBV12-4
CASTLAGRNNEQFF
>TRBJ1-4|20|TRBV5-1
CASSFTTSLRTLASNEKLFF
>TRBJ2-6|13|TRBV20-1
CSARDSGANVLTF
>TRBJ1-3|17|TRBV11-2
CASSGRTVAFSGNTIYF
>TRBJ2-7|14|TRBV19
CARGTGDKTYEQYF
>TRBJ2-3|14|TRBV20-1
CSATTSGSTDTQYF
>TRBJ2-5|16|TRBV24-1
CATSDSRRAWGETQYF
>TRBJ1-1|13|TRBV2
CASRVGEYTQAFF
>TRBJ2-1|12|TRBV11-3
CASSPDYNEQFF
>TRBJ2-7|17|TRBV6-1
CASSFSPGDGRVYEQYF
>TRBJ2-1|15|TRBV12-3/TRBV12-4
CASRRLAGDGNEQFF
>TRBJ2-3|13|TRBV20-1
CSAWESSTDTQYF
>TRBJ1-6|12|TRBV5-1
CASSLGGSPLHF